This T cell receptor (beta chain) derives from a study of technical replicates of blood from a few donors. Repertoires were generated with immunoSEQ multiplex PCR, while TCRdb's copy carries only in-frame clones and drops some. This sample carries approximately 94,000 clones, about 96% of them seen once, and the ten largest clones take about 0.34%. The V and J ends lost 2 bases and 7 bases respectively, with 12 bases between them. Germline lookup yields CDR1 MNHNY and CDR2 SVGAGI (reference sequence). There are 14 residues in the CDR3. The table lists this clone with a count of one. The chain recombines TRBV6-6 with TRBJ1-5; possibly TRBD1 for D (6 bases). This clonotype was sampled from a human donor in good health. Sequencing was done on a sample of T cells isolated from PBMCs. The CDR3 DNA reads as TGTGCCAGCAGTTACCTAACAGGGAACCAGCCCCAGCATTTT. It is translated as CASSYLTGNQPQHF.